Reported below is one T cell receptor (beta chain). This clonotype was detected ten times or more. No antigen is known for it. There are no base qualities to consult, and no much larger clone falls within one base. The study deep-sequenced TCR repertoires of sorted CD4+ and CD8+ blood T cells from severe aplastic anemia patients and healthy subjects. Ficoll-Paque density gradient centrifugation was used to isolate peripheral blood mononuclear cells. Before DNA extraction, CD4+ and CD8+ T cells were sorted by FACS or by magnetic beads. The data originate from a study of CD8+CD57+ T cells in acquired aplastic anemia (dated by TCRdb to between 2018 and 2020). Some background on the complete study: Extracted DNA from sorted CD4+ and CD8+ cells averaged approximately 3 ug, ranging from roughly 0.19 to 27.4 ug. Healthy donor samples averaged roughly 9.9 million reads for CD4+ and under 12 million for CD8+ cells.

Overall study outcomes, separate from this receptor: Between patients and healthy controls, no significant difference in CD8+ Simpson's diversity was found (P=0.060). Some 30 CD8+ CDR3 sequences were shared between patients and controls but appeared highly expressed in patients and within their immunodominant clones.

V and J are trimmed by 4 bases and 7 bases, and the gene matches miss 10 bases of the junction. From its cysteine to its phenylalanine, the CDR3 spans 15 amino acids. Just CDR3 DNA is preserved here, 45 bases in frame from base 1. As encoded in the germline V gene (reference sequence), CDR1 is LNHDA while CDR2 is SQIVND. Genomic DNA was used as template for profiling of TCR beta VDJ combinations and CDR3 sequences. An Illumina HiSeq 2000 was the platform used for TCR repertoire sequencing. Under the source paper's analysis protocol: Repertoires were assessed using TRBV/TRBJ rearrangement plots, CDR3 size and DJ length profiles, and Simpson's diversity index. Whichever DNA sequence was most abundant in the deep sequencing data was defined as the immunodominant clone. CDR3 amino acid sequences were screened for sharing across subjects and were compared with published repertoires and the VDJdb database. TCRdb's own reprocessing of the public reads used fastp at Q25 and MiXCR and kept productive beta chains. CDR3 protein duplicates are merged, each entry listing the most common genes and DNA. The V and J calls were determined by TCRdb, not by the authors. Counted in this sample were over 100,000 distinct CDR3 sequences; 41% of them appeared once. Clones ranked in the top ten supply 8% to 9% of the sample.

Source material: sorted CD4+, CD8+, or CD8+CD57+ T cells (not recorded which) from PBMCs. This TCR was sampled from a human donor in good health, serving as a control. The V and J genes are TRBV19 and TRBJ1-5, with 7 central nucleotides matching TRBD1. The encoded CDR3 is CASSSRTGQIQPQHF. The DNA reads as follows: TGTGCCAGTAGTAGCAGAACGGGACAGATACAGCCCCAGCATTTT.